The TCR beta chain under discussion was sequenced for a study of blood T cells in healthy people across ages. This clonotype was observed a handful of times. Healthy individuals of Caucasian origin from Russia, aged about 6 to 100, served as donors. Whenever a sample was processed, at least 7 million PBMCs were isolated. Per individual sample, total RNA of at least 5.5 micrograms was extracted. For the second PCR, which ran for 7 to 11 cycles, a sample-barcoded 5' primer and a J-beta primer mix were used. A tag from a template-switch adaptor with 12 random nucleotides marked each cDNA molecule. TCRdb re-called the 5' RACE reads through MiXCR, storing one row per CDR3 protein. The sample shows about 680,000 distinct CDR3 sequences, 49% of them seen only once. This receptor was obtained from a woman in her fifties or sixties in good health. The sequencing input was blood.

The DNA for the CDR3 is TGTGCCATCAGCCAGGACAGGGCGTTTGGTGGCTACACCTTC. The encoded protein is CAISQDRAFGGYTF. V usage is TRBV10-3 and J usage is TRBJ1-2; TRBD1 matches at 8 bases. Germline assignment: CDR1 ENHRY and CDR2 SYGVKD. The CDR3 is 14 amino acids. V was pared by 6 bases and J by 7 bases, with 10 bases of the junction left unmatched.